These 20 T cell receptor beta chains were all obtained from the same sample, sequenced in a study of spatial heterogeneity in lung cancer. TCRdb ran MiXCR on the 5' RACE reads and lists one entry per CDR3 protein. The sample lists 23,000 or so distinct CDR3 sequences, around 10% occurring once. Regarding time point: blood at routine non-recurrence follow-up after resection. The sequencing used PBMCs, collected at follow-up. These receptors came from a male donor with early-stage non-small cell lung cancer.

This clonotype appeared many times. This chain connects TRBV20-1 to TRBJ1-6; 8 nucleotides line up with TRBD1. CDR1 is DFQATT and CDR2 is SNEGSKA in the germline V gene (reference sequence). The CDR3 consists of 14 residues. The ends lost 5 bases at V and 5 bases at J; junction bases unmatched: 5. The CDR3 DNA reads TGCAGTGCTTGGACAGGGTTGGATAATTCACCCCTCCACTTT. The encoded protein is CSAWTGLDNSPLHF.

This clonotype was counted only a few times. This chain links TRBV19 with TRBJ1-6, with unresolved D. Germline V gives CDR1 LNHDA, CDR2 SQIVND (reference sequence). This CDR3 spans 12 amino acids. Trimming took off 3 bases at V and 9 bases at J, with 6 bases between the two ends. In DNA, the CDR3 is TGTGCCAGTAGTATGAAGAGTTCACCCCTCCACTTT. Translating it yields CASSMKSSPLHF.

This chain links TRBV27 with TRBJ1-6; no firm D call. Germline assignment: CDR1 MNHEY and CDR2 SMNVEV (reference sequence). V was pared by 8 bases and J by 9 bases, with 20 bases between. The CDR3 contains 15 residues. CDR3 in amino acids: CASLRSFQWRSPLHF. The CDR3 region has the DNA TGTGCCAGCTTAAGGTCCTTCCAATGGCGTTCACCCCTCCACTTT.

The rearrangement uses TRBV4-1 and TRBJ2-6, with D perhaps TRBD1 or TRBD2 (5 bases each). The ends were cut back, 3 bases at V and 0 bases at J, with 12 bases in the middle. The CDR3 is made up of 17 amino acids. Germline values: CDR1 MGHRA, CDR2 YSYEKL. CDR3 sequence (DNA): TGCGCCAGCAGCCACAGTGGGGGTAGCTCTGGGGCCAACGTCCTGACTTTC. It is translated as CASSHSGGSSGANVLTF.

This clonotype was found many times. The rearrangement joins TRBV20-1 to TRBJ1-5; 8 bases are shared with TRBD1. V gave up 0 bases and J gave up 6 bases; unmatched junction bases: 10. This CDR3 contains 16 residues. Per germline, CDR1 DFQATT and CDR2 SNEGSKA (reference sequence). The CDR3 sequence: CSAREIGQGASQPQHF. CDR3 DNA sequence: TGCAGTGCTAGAGAGATTGGGCAGGGGGCAAGTCAGCCCCAGCATTTT.

This clonotype was detected only a few times. The chain joins TRBV10-3 to TRBJ2-2; D is unclear. Germline CDR1 reads ENHRY; CDR2 reads SYGVKD. CDR3 length: 12 residues. Trimming left V 2 bases short and J 5 bases short, with 3 bases between. This CDR3 reads CAISEMTGELFF. The CDR3 DNA follows: TGTGCCATCAGTGAGATGACCGGGGAGCTGTTTTTT.

This clonotype came up many times. This chain uses TRBV18 with TRBJ2-5; D possibly corresponds to TRBD1 (5 bases). Germline loops: CDR1 KGHSH, CDR2 LQKENI. CDR3 size: 14 residues. V dropped 3 bases and J dropped 7 bases, with 15 bases sitting between them. CDR3 bases: TGTGCCAGCTCACCGGGGCTTGTTGAACGGACCCAGTACTTC. Its protein is CASSPGLVERTQYF.

As concerns this clonotype: This may be a read error, as it is one base from a much larger clone. The rearrangement links TRBV13 to TRBJ2-2, with D perhaps TRBD1 (6 bases). CDR1 is PRHDT, CDR2 FYEKMQ, per germline (reference sequence). The CDR3 has 15 residues. The CDR3 reads CVSSLDRTNTGELFF. For the CDR3, the DNA is TGTGTCAGCAGCTTAGACAGGACGAACACCGGGGAGCTGTTTTTT. The variable domain in full, with the rest retrieved from reference TRBV13 and TRBJ2-2, is AAGVIQSPRHLIKEKRETATLKCYPIPRHDTVYWYQQGPGQDPQFLISFYEKMQSDKGSIPDRFSAQQFSDYHSELNMSSLELGDSALYFCVSSLDRTNTGELFFGEGSRLTVL.

In this sample, this clonotype turned up many times. The chain uses TRBV29-1 and TRBJ2-5; the D gene is possibly TRBD2 (5 bases). V was clipped by 7 bases and J by 5 bases, with 8 bases between them. The CDR3 spans 10 residues. The germline V gene encodes CDR1 SQVTM and CDR2 ANQGSEA. Written as DNA, the CDR3 is TGCAGCGGGACGGGGGAGACCCAGTACTTC. This codes for CSGTGETQYF.

This clonotype appeared many times. This chain links TRBV5-1 with TRBJ2-5, with D perhaps TRBD1 (6 bases). CDR1 and CDR2 from the germline V gene are SGHRS and YFSETQ. The V gene lost 2 bases and the J gene lost 4 bases, with 9 bases spanning the gap. The CDR3 extends over 13 amino acids. The CDR3 bases are TGCGCCAGCAGCTTATGGGGGCGAGAGACCCAGTACTTC. It encodes CASSLWGRETQYF.

The rearrangement joins TRBV9 to TRBJ1-2; weak D call: TRBD1 (6 bases). Germline V CDR1 and CDR2: SGDLS, YYNGEE. Trimming stripped 1 base from V and 8 bases from J, with 12 bases between. CDR3 length: 13 amino acids. CDR3 amino acids: CASSVNGGWGYTF. In DNA, the CDR3 is TGTGCCAGCAGCGTAAACGGGGGCTGGGGCTACACCTTC.

To note about this clonotype: This CDR3 fails to terminate in the conserved phenylalanine or tryptophan, so it likely reflects a read error. Because the CDR3's place on the DNA is in doubt, the DNA is left out and the CDR3 is given as listed by TCRdb. The CDR3 reads CASSFQVASMGYL. This sequence joins TRBV11-2 and TRBJ2-7. The CDR3 is 13 amino acids long, termini counted. Per germline, CDR1 SGHAT and CDR2 FQNNGV.

The J gene is TRBJ2-3, the V gene TRBV20-1; 8 positions match TRBD2. Germline lookup yields CDR1 DFQATT and CDR2 SNEGSKA (reference sequence). This CDR3 region has 14 residues. The junction had 8 bases not matched to a gene; V was cut back by 5 bases and J by 4 bases. The CDR3 protein is CSASLAGGPDTQYF. In DNA form, the CDR3 reads TGCAGTGCTTCCCTCGCGGGGGGCCCAGATACGCAGTATTTT.

The sample holds many counts of this clonotype. The gene calls are TRBV4-1 and TRBJ1-6; a possible D gene is TRBD1 (6 bases). The germline CDR1 and CDR2 sequences are MGHRA and YSYEKL. Between the trimmed V and J ends, which lost 3 bases and 6 bases, there was a span of 9 bases. CDR3 size: 14 residues. The CDR3 DNA sequence: TGCGCCAGCAGCCACGGGACACGTAATTCACCCCTCCACTTT. Its translation: CASSHGTRNSPLHF.

This clonotype was counted many times. The chain joins TRBV5-1 to TRBJ2-6, with unresolved D. V shed 5 bases and J shed 0 bases, with 9 bases lying between them. The germline V gene encodes CDR1 SGHRS and CDR2 YFSETQ. This CDR3 has 15 residues. The CDR3 reads CASRRTSSGANVLTF. For the CDR3, the DNA is TGCGCCAGCAGAAGGACGAGCTCTGGGGCCAACGTCCTGACTTTC.

The chain employs TRBV24-1 and TRBJ2-2; D might be TRBD1 (6 bases). V lost 1 base and J lost 0, with 11 bases in between. The CDR3 has 17 amino acids. CDR1 is KGHDR, CDR2 SFDVKD, per germline. The CDR3 region has the DNA TGTGCCACCAGTGATTTACAGGGAACGGCGAACACCGGGGAGCTGTTTTTT. Protein sequence: CATSDLQGTANTGELFF.

This clonotype has at least ten counts. This rearrangement joins TRBV6-6 to TRBJ1-2; D call uncertain. V lost 5 bases and J lost 5, with 15 bases in between. CDR1 is MNHNY, CDR2 SVGAGI, per germline (reference sequence). The CDR3 loop spans 14 amino acids. The CDR3 spells CASSTMDVWYGYTF. The CDR3, as DNA: TGTGCCAGCAGTACAATGGACGTGTGGTATGGCTACACCTTC.

This clonotype came up a few times. The V and J genes are TRBV28 and TRBJ2-1; 13 nucleotides agree with TRBD2. This CDR3 comprises 16 residues. Trimming took 7 bases from V and 9 from J; bases not matched to a gene: 12. Germline CDR1 reads MDHEN; CDR2 reads SYDVKM. The CDR3 bases are TGTGCCAGCACCCTCCTTGGGACTAGCGGGGAAGGTGAGCAGTTCTTC. It codes for CASTLLGTSGEGEQFF.

This clonotype was found many times. The chain couples TRBV15 to TRBJ2-7, with 7 bases identical to TRBD1. Germline V lookup: CDR1 LNHNV, CDR2 YYDKDF (reference sequence). This CDR3 has 17 amino acids. Trimming removed 3 bases from V and 2 bases from J; junction bases left unmatched: 13. Written as DNA, the CDR3 is TGTGCCACCAGCAGCCACTTCTCCGGGGACAGTCCCTACGAGCAGTACTTC. Translating gives CATSSHFSGDSPYEQYF.

This chain joins TRBV14 and TRBJ2-1, with 11 bases lining up with TRBD1. The CDR3 spans 16 residues. V trimming: 4 bases; J trimming: 0 bases; junction bases outside the gene matches: 2. Germline V CDR1 and CDR2: SGHDN, FVKESK. CDR3 in amino acids: CASSRGQGDSYNEQFF. DNA of the CDR3: TGTGCCAGCAGCCGGGGACAGGGGGACTCCTACAATGAGCAGTTCTTC. Filled out from reference TRBV14 and TRBJ2-1, the complete variable domain reads EAGVTQFPSHSVIEKGQTVTLRCDPISGHDNLYWYRRVMGKEIKFLLHFVKESKQDESGMPNNRFLAERTGGTYSTLKVQPAELEDSGVYFCASSRGQGDSYNEQFFGPGTRLTVL.